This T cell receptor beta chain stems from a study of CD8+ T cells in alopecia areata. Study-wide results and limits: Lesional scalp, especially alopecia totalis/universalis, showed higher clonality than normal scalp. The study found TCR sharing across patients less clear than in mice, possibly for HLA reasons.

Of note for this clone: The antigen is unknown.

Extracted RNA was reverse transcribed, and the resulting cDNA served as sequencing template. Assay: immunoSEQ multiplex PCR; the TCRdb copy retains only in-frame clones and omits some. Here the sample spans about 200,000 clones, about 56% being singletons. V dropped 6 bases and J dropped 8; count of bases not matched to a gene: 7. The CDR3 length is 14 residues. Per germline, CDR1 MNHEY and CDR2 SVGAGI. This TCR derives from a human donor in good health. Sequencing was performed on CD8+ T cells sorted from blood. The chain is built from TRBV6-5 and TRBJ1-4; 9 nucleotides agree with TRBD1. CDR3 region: CASRTGGVREKLFF. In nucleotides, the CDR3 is TGTGCCAGCAGAACAGGGGGCGTGAGGGAAAAACTGTTTTTT.